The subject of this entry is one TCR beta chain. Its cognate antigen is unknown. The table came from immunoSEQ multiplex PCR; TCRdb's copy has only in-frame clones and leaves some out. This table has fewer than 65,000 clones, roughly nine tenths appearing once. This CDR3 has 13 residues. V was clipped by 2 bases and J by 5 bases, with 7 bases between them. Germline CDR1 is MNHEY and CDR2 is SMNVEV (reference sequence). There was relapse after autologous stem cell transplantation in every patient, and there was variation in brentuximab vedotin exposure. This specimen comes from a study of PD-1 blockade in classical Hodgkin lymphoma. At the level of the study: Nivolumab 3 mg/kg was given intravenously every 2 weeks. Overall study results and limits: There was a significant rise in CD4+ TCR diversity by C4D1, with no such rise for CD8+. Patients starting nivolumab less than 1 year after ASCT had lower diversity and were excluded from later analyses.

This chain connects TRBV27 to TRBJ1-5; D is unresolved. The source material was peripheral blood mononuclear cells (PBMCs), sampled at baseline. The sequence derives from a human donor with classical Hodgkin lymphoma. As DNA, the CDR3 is TGTGCCAGCAGTTTAGGTCACGATCAGCCCCAGCATTTT. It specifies CASSLGHDQPQHF.